The rows below give T cell receptor beta chains drawn from one sample of a study of blood T cell repertoires in COVID-19. Here immunoSEQ multiplex PCR was the method, and the copy in TCRdb shows in-frame clones only, minus some. The data hold 150,000 to 200,000 clones, with around 81% observed a single time. The sequencing sample was made of peripheral blood. The receptor set was obtained from a man aged 55-75 years with active or convalescent COVID-19. Each CDR3 is given with its conserved first and last residue. The order of the fields is clone size, V gene, J gene, D gene, CDR3 DNA, CDR3 protein. D genes are given only for firm matches. Only part of the rows carry a size: once, few, many, or a class if the clone is expanded.

>NA|TRBV13|TRBJ2-7|TRBD2
TGTGCCAGCAGCTTATTTGGACTAGCGGGAGATTACGAGCAGTACTTC
CASSLFGLAGDYEQYF
>NA|TRBV7-9|TRBJ2-5|TRBD2
TGTGCCAGCAGCTCCGGACTAGCGGGAGCAACCCAGTACTTC
CASSSGLAGATQYF
>NA|TRBV5-1|TRBJ1-2|TRBD1
TGCGCCAGCAGCTCATCAGGGGGCTCGTATGGCTACACCTTC
CASSSSGGSYGYTF
>NA|TRBV11-2|TRBJ2-2|TRBD2
TGTGCCAGCAGCCCCGGACTAGCTGGGGAGCTGTTTTTT
CASSPGLAGELFF
>NA|TRBV11-2|TRBJ2-7|TRBD2
TGTGCCAGCAGCTTAGCCCTAGGGGCTAGCGGGGGGCGGGAGTACTTC
CASSLALGASGGREYF
>NA|TRBV18|TRBJ2-7|NA
TGTGCCAGCTCACCCCCAGGGGCCTACGAGCAGTACTTC
CASSPPGAYEQYF
>once|TRBV7-2|TRBJ2-1|TRBD2
TGTGCCAGCAGCGCGGGAGTCAAAAATGAGCAGTTCTTC
CASSAGVKNEQFF
>once|TRBV7-2|TRBJ2-1|TRBD2
TGTGCCAGCAGCTTGGTCGGGACTAGCGGGGGGGGTGAGCAGTTCTTC
CASSLVGTSGGGEQFF
>few|TRBV12-3/TRBV12-4|TRBJ1-2|NA
TGTGCCAGCAGTTTAGGGTTTGGCGGCTACACCTTC
CASSLGFGGYTF
>NA|TRBV5-1|TRBJ1-2|NA
TGCGCCAGCAGCTTACCTGACAGACATTTAAACTATGGCTACACCTTC
CASSLPDRHLNYGYTF
>once|TRBV19|TRBJ2-2|TRBD1
TGTGCCAGTAGTATAGACGTAAAGAAGGGGGCTTTGGCCGGGGAGCTGTTTTTT
CASSIDVKKGALAGELFF
>NA|TRBV7-9|TRBJ1-1|NA
TGTGCCAGCCAAAACACTGAAGCTTTCTTT
CASQNTEAFF
>few|TRBV19|TRBJ2-4|NA
TGTGCCAGTAGTATCGGGGGAAACAAAAACATTCAGTACTTC
CASSIGGNKNIQYF
>NA|TRBV24-1|TRBJ1-5|NA
TGTGCCACCAGTGGACACACACGTGATCAGCCCCAGCATTTT
CATSGHTRDQPQHF
>NA|TRBV27|TRBJ1-5|TRBD1
TGTGCCAGCAGTCCGCAGACAGGGGAGGATCAGCCCCAGCATTTT
CASSPQTGEDQPQHF
>NA|TRBV6-5|TRBJ2-5|TRBD2
TGTGCCAGCAGTTACTCTCTCGGGAGGGAGACCCAGTACTTC
CASSYSLGRETQYF
>NA|TRBV4-2|TRBJ2-2|NA
TGTGCCAGCAGCCAAGGATATGGCCCCGGGGCCGGGGAGCTGTTTTTT
CASSQGYGPGAGELFF
>NA|TRBV5-8|TRBJ2-1|TRBD2
TGTGCCAGCAGCTTGGTGGTTGGGCTAGCGGTAGAAAATGAGCAGTTCTTC
CASSLVVGLAVENEQFF
>NA|TRBV4-1|TRBJ2-3|NA
TGCGCCAGCAGCCAAGAAAAAAGACAGAGCACAGATACGCAGTATTTT
CASSQEKRQSTDTQYF
>NA|TRBV6-2/TRBV6-3|TRBJ1-2|NA
TGTGCCAGCAGTTACGCGGGCCGTAACTATGGCTACACCTTC
CASSYAGRNYGYTF
>NA|TRBV28|TRBJ1-3|NA
TGTGCCAGCAGTAACCCCGTAGACACCGCCGGAAACACCATATATTTT
CASSNPVDTAGNTIYF
>NA|TRBV5-4|TRBJ2-3|TRBD2
TGTGCCAGCAGCTTGTCTAGCGGGGGGGTTAGTGTAGGAAGGGAGTATTTT
CASSLSSGGVSVGREYF
>NA|TRBV7-9|TRBJ2-7|TRBD2
TGTGCCAGCAGCTTAGTTCGAGCGGGGGCCTCCTACGAGCAGTACTTC
CASSLVRAGASYEQYF
>NA|TRBV15|TRBJ1-5|NA
TGTGCCACCAGCAGAGAAAGGGCGGCCGGGGGACGTCAGCCCCAGCATTTT
CATSRERAAGGRQPQHF
>NA|TRBV25-1|TRBJ2-2|NA
TGTGCCAGCAGTGAATCGGGGGGCTTTAACACCGGGGAGCTGTTTTTT
CASSESGGFNTGELFF